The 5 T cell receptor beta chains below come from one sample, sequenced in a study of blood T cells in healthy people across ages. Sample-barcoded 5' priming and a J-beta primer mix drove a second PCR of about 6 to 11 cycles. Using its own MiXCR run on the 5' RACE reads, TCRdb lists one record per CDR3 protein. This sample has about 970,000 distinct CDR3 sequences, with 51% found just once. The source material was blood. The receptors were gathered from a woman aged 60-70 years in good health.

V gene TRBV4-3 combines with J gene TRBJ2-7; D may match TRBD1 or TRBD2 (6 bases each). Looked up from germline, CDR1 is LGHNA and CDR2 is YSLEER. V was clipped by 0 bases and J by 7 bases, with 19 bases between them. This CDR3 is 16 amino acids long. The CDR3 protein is CASSQDPRGLGNEQYF. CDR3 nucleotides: TGCGCCAGCAGCCAAGATCCCCGGGGGCTGGGCAATGAGCAGTACTTC.

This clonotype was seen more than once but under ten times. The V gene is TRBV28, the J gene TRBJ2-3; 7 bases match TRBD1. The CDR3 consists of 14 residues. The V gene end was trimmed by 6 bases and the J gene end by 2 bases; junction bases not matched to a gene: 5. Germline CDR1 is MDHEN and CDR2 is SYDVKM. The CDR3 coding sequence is TGTGCCAGCAGCCCGGGACAGTACACAGATACGCAGTATTTT. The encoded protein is CASSPGQYTDTQYF.

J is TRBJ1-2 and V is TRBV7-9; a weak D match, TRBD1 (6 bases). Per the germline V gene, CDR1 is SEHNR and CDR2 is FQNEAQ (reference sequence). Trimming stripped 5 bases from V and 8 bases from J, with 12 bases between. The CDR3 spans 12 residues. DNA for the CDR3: TGTGCCAGCAGCCCGAGGACAGAGGGCTACACCTTC. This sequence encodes CASSPRTEGYTF. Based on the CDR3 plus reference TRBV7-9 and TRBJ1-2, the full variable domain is DTGVSQNPRHKITKRGQNVTFRCDPISEHNRLYWYRQTLGQGPEFLTYFQNEAQLEKSRLLSDRFSAERPKGSFSTLEIQRTEQGDSAMYLCASSPRTEGYTFGSGTRLTVV.

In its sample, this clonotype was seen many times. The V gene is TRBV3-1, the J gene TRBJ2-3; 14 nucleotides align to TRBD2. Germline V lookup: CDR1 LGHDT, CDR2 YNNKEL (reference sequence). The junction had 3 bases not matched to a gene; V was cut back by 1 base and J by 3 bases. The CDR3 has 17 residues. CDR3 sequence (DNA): TGTGCCAGCAGCCAAGCGGGACTAGCGGGAGTTACAGATACGCAGTATTTT. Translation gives CASSQAGLAGVTDTQYF.

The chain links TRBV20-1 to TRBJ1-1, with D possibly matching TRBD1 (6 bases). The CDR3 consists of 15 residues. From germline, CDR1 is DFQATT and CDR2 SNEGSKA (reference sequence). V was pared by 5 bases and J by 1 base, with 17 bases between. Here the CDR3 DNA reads TGCAGTGCTTTCGGGTTGGGGACACAGAACACTGAAGCTTTCTTT. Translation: CSAFGLGTQNTEAFF.